This T cell receptor beta chain was sequenced during a study of Tregs in tolerant kidney transplant recipients. Related graft donors supplied nonmyeloablative bone marrow transplants, and mixed chimerism was transient. Unstimulated regulatory T cells (CD4+CD25+CD127-), CD4+CD25- non-regulatory cells, CD4 and CD8 cells were FACS-sorted from thawed PBMCs. Data came from immunoSEQ multiplex PCR; TCRdb stores just in-frame clones and leaves some out. The sample consists of 50,000 or so clones, 90% to 95% of them appearing once. The CDR3 totals 16 residues. V dropped 4 bases and J dropped 4; count of bases not matched to a gene: 10. Germline loops: CDR1 SGHDT, CDR2 YYEEEE.

The V call is TRBV5-6, the J call TRBJ2-7; 11 nucleotides match TRBD2. This clonotype originated in a human patient who received a combined kidney and bone marrow transplant. Some T cells may be supplied by the graft donor. The specimen was CD8+ T cells from blood (PBMCs), collected 24 months after the transplant. This chain's CDR3 is CASSAGLAAEPYEQYF. CDR3 coding DNA: TGTGCCAGCAGCGCGGGACTAGCGGCAGAGCCATACGAGCAGTACTTC.